This T cell receptor (beta chain) was obtained from a study of type 1 regulatory T cells. Study-wide background: An in vitro protocol generated T-allo10, a Tr1-enriched, alloantigen-specific CD4 T cell product.

Findings and caveats of the study: Tr1 cells had a more restricted TCR repertoire than non-Tr1 cells.

TCRdb processed the reads anew with MiXCR; each CDR3 protein has one entry. The data contain tens of thousands of distinct CDR3 sequences, 60% to 65% of them seen just once; the ten biggest clones take up 1.5% to 2%. CDR3 length equals 15 residues. Between the trimmed V and J ends, which lost 4 bases and 0 bases, there was a span of 13 bases. Germline CDR1 is SGHRS and CDR2 is YFSETQ. Comments on this clonotype: What it binds is unknown.

The V gene is TRBV5-1, the J gene TRBJ1-2, with D perhaps TRBD1 (5 bases). The TCR comes from a human donor in good health. Sequenced material: cultured non-Tr1 T cells, either the whole culture or a sorted T cell fraction (not recorded which). The CDR3 DNA follows: TGCGCCAGCAGCCTAACGGGGGAAGCTAACTATGGCTACACCTTC. This codes for CASSLTGEANYGYTF.